One and the same sample provided the 27 T cell receptor beta chains below, sequenced in a study of cytomegalovirus exposure and HLA in healthy donors. Vbeta (60) and Jbeta (13) primers were used in the PCR. Profiled with immunoSEQ multiplex PCR; TCRdb holds only in-frame clones, not every one. The repertoire table contains some 40,000 clones. The sample consisted of PBMCs. These TCRs come from a male donor in good health and CMV-seronegative.

This CDR3 reads CASSFRDRDNYGYTF. The CDR3 DNA reads TGTGCCAGCAGTTTCCGTGACAGGGATAACTATGGCTACACCTTC. V usage is TRBV28 and J usage is TRBJ1-2; the match to TRBD1 covers 7 bases. The ends lost 3 bases at V and 1 base at J; junction bases unmatched: 5. Germline loops: CDR1 MDHEN, CDR2 SYDVKM. The CDR3 loop spans 15 amino acids.

The CDR3 sequence is CATGSISTYNEQFF. The DNA of the CDR3 is TGTGCCACGGGGAGTATATCTACCTACAATGAGCAGTTCTTC. V gene TRBV6-6 combines with J gene TRBJ2-1; D may be TRBD2 (5 bases). This CDR3 is 14 amino acids long. Looked up from germline, CDR1 is MNHNY and CDR2 is SVGAGI (reference sequence). Trimming cost V 10 bases and J 2 bases, with 15 bases left between them.

The genes are TRBV10-3 and TRBJ1-3; D might be TRBD1 (6 bases). V lost 2 bases and J lost 7, with 6 bases in between. CDR3 length equals 12 residues. Germline lookup yields CDR1 ENHRY and CDR2 SYGVKD. DNA of the CDR3: TGTGCCATCAGTGAGCAGGGGAACACCATATATTTT. Its translation: CAISEQGNTIYF.

CDR3 nucleotide sequence: TGCGCCAGCAGCTCGCGCGGGAGGGGAACGCATAATTCACCCCTCCACTTT. This codes for CASSSRGRGTHNSPLHF. The V call is TRBV5-1, the J call TRBJ1-6; weak D call: TRBD1 (5 bases). The CDR3 contains 17 residues. Germline values: CDR1 SGHRS, CDR2 YFSETQ. Trimming took 3 bases from V and 5 from J, leaving 18 bases between them.

The chain uses TRBV10-3 and TRBJ1-1; 10 bases match TRBD1. Losses at the gene ends were 0 bases for V and 2 bases for J; bases not matched to a gene: 0. This CDR3 has 15 amino acids. The germline gives CDR1 ENHRY, CDR2 SYGVKD. CDR3 nucleotide sequence: TGTGCCATCAGTGAGTCGACAGGGGGCAACACTGAAGCTTTCTTT. Encoded protein: CAISESTGGNTEAFF.

This chain uses TRBV7-2 with TRBJ2-7; TRBD2 is a possible D gene (7 bases). Germline values: CDR1 SGHTA, CDR2 FQGNSA. This CDR3 is built from 15 residues. The V end lost 1 base, the J end lost 3 bases, and 13 bases lay between the germline ends. The CDR3 DNA is TGTGCCAGCAGCTTAGGAGGGGGGGCTTACTACGAGCAGTACTTC. Its protein product is CASSLGGGAYYEQYF.

The chain joins TRBV6-5 to TRBJ1-1; 9 bases match TRBD1. CDR1 and CDR2 (germline): MNHEY, SVGAGI. J lost 11 bases, V lost 5 bases, and 6 bases had no gene match. The CDR3 contains 12 residues. CDR3 in amino acids: CASSPSGTGAFF. The CDR3, as DNA: TGTGCCAGCAGTCCCTCCGGGACAGGGGCTTTCTTT.

V gene TRBV13 combines with J gene TRBJ1-1; D is undetermined. CDR3 length: 13 amino acids. Germline lookup yields CDR1 PRHDT and CDR2 FYEKMQ (reference sequence). V lost 3 bases, J lost 2 bases, and 7 bases lay in between. CDR3 in amino acids: CASSFVTNTEAFF. The CDR3 DNA follows: TGTGCCAGCAGCTTTGTAACTAACACTGAAGCTTTCTTT.

The chain uses TRBV9 and TRBJ2-1; D perhaps matches TRBD2 (6 bases). The germline V gene has CDR1 SGDLS and CDR2 YYNGEE. Trimming pared 0 bases from V and 8 bases from J, leaving 12 bases between. The CDR3 is made up of 14 amino acids. This CDR3 is CASSVGGTSDEQFF. Here the CDR3 DNA reads TGTGCCAGCAGCGTAGGTGGGACTTCGGATGAGCAGTTCTTC.

The chain employs TRBV5-1 and TRBJ1-3, with 7 positions matching TRBD1. Trimming cost V 2 bases and J 0 bases; bases outside gene matches: 5. The germline V gene encodes CDR1 SGHRS and CDR2 YFSETQ. The CDR3 contains 16 residues. CDR3 sequence (DNA): TGCGCCAGCAGCTTTGACAGGGCTTCCTCTGGAAACACCATATATTTT. This encodes CASSFDRASSGNTIYF. Using reference TRBV5-1 and TRBJ1-3 for the parts outside the CDR3, the full variable domain is KAGVTQTPRYLIKTRGQQVTLSCSPISGHRSVSWYQQTPGQGLQFLFEYFSETQRNKGNFPGRFSGRQFSNSRSEMNVSTLELGDSALYLCASSFDRASSGNTIYFGEGSWLTVV.

V gene TRBV23-1 combines with J gene TRBJ1-5; D is unclear. TRBV23-1 is labeled an ORF, and its function is uncertain. There are 10 residues in the CDR3. V was shortened by 4 bases and J by 7 bases, with 2 bases between the two germline ends. The DNA of the CDR3 is TGCGCCAGCAGTCCGCAGCCCCAGCATTTT. It codes for CASSPQPQHF.

Written as DNA, the CDR3 is TGTGCCAGCAGCCCAACAGGGGGCCCCTATGGCTACACCTTC. Translation gives CASSPTGGPYGYTF. The chain joins TRBV7-2 to TRBJ1-2; 9 positions agree with TRBD1. The CDR3 runs to 14 residues. CDR1 and CDR2 from the germline V gene are SGHTA and FQGNSA. The V and J ends lost 5 bases and 4 bases, in that order; junction bases with no gene match: 5.

V and J are TRBV7-9 and TRBJ1-1, with D perhaps matching TRBD1 (6 bases). The CDR3 length is 15 residues. The germline V gene has CDR1 SEHNR and CDR2 FQNEAQ (reference sequence). V was clipped by 4 bases and J by 3 bases, with 15 bases between them. CDR3 sequence (DNA): TGTGCCAGCAGCTCAGACAGGACGCTTGACACTGAAGCTTTCTTT. Protein sequence: CASSSDRTLDTEAFF.

V and J are TRBV6-5 and TRBJ1-1; D is ambiguous. Germline V lookup: CDR1 MNHEY, CDR2 SVGAGI. Trimming pared 7 bases from V and 1 base from J, leaving 10 bases between. This CDR3 comprises 13 residues. As DNA, the CDR3 is TGTGCCAGCATCGACTTCGCGAACACTGAAGCTTTCTTT. It encodes CASIDFANTEAFF.

V usage is TRBV7-3 and J usage is TRBJ2-1; tentative D call: TRBD2 (7 bases). The length of the CDR3 is 14 residues. CDR1 and CDR2 (germline): SGHTA, FQGTGA. Trimming removed 0 bases from V and 7 bases from J, with 10 bases in between. The CDR3: CASSLTGGLNEQFF. The CDR3 DNA sequence: TGTGCCAGCAGCTTAACGGGGGGGCTGAATGAGCAGTTCTTC.

V is TRBV6-5 and J is TRBJ2-1, with D possibly being TRBD1 (7 bases). This CDR3 comprises 15 residues. Germline V CDR1 and CDR2: MNHEY, SVGAGI. Trimming pared 6 bases from V and 0 bases from J, leaving 12 bases between. The CDR3 loop reads CASRRRDSSYNEQFF. CDR3 DNA sequence: TGTGCCAGCAGGCGGCGGGACAGCTCCTACAATGAGCAGTTCTTC.

The V and J genes are TRBV5-1 and TRBJ2-1, with D tentatively TRBD2 (5 bases). The CDR3 length is 14 residues. V lost 5 bases to trimming and J lost 4 bases, with 13 bases between them. Germline loops: CDR1 SGHRS, CDR2 YFSETQ. CDR3 nucleotide sequence: TGCGCCAGCAGGGTCGGGGAATCGTACAATGAGCAGTTCTTC. Translating it yields CASRVGESYNEQFF.

This chain connects TRBV27 to TRBJ2-5, with 8 bases matching TRBD2. There are 16 residues in the CDR3. Germline V CDR1 and CDR2: MNHEY, SMNVEV (reference sequence). The junction had 3 bases not matched to a gene; V was cut back by 0 bases and J by 0 bases. The CDR3 loop reads CASSLSTSAYQETQYF. The CDR3 bases are TGTGCCAGCAGTTTATCGACTAGCGCTTACCAAGAGACCCAGTACTTC.

Remarks on this clone: The same CDR3 also results from other DNA sequences found in this sample. V gene TRBV18 combines with J gene TRBJ1-6, with 7 bases aligning to TRBD1. V was clipped by 6 bases and J by 0 bases; unmatched bases: 5. The CDR3 covers 16 residues. The germline V gene has CDR1 KGHSH and CDR2 LQKENI. CDR3 sequence reads: CASSPTGSSYNSPLHF. CDR3 sequence (DNA): TGTGCCAGCTCCCCGACAGGGAGCTCCTATAATTCACCCCTCCACTTT.

The chain joins TRBV14 to TRBJ1-6; 7 bases map to TRBD1. Germline V gene sequence: CDR1 SGHDN, CDR2 FVKESK. Trimming took 2 bases from V and 5 from J; bases not matched to a gene: 6. The CDR3 loop spans 16 amino acids. The CDR3 reads CASSQLGGADNSPLHF. The CDR3 DNA is TGTGCCAGCAGCCAATTAGGGGGCGCGGATAATTCACCCCTCCACTTT.

V usage is TRBV6-1 and J usage is TRBJ1-5; maybe TRBD1 (6 bases). The CDR3 sequence is 14 residues long. The V gene lost 3 bases and the J gene lost 1 base, with 7 bases spanning the gap. Germline V gene sequence: CDR1 MNHNS, CDR2 SASEGT. This chain's CDR3 is CASSEQGSNQPQHF. The CDR3 DNA sequence: TGTGCCAGCAGTGAGCAGGGGAGCAATCAGCCCCAGCATTTT.

Notes on this clone: A junction boundary mismatches the germline segment, possibly from a read error. Other nucleotide sequences from this sample produce the same CDR3. The rearrangement joins TRBV9 to TRBJ1-6, with 7 bases aligning to TRBD1. This CDR3 is 15 amino acids long. Germline-derived CDR1 and CDR2 are SGDLS and YYNGEE. In DNA, the CDR3 is TGCGCCAGCAGCCCAGAGGAGGGGGCCGGTTCACCCCTCCACTTT. Translated: CASSPEEGAGSPLHF.

The CDR3 here is CASSVDLAGSSYNEQFF. The CDR3 DNA sequence: TGTGCCAGCAGCGTAGACTTGGCGGGGAGCTCCTACAATGAGCAGTTCTTC. The chain uses TRBV9 and TRBJ2-1, with a weak D call TRBD2 (6 bases). Trimming shortened V by 0 bases and J by 0 bases, and 13 bases separated the two germline ends. There are 17 residues in the CDR3. Germline assignment: CDR1 SGDLS and CDR2 YYNGEE.

This chain joins TRBV7-2 and TRBJ2-1; D is unclear. CDR3 size: 15 residues. CDR1 is SGHTA, CDR2 FQGNSA, per germline. V shed 1 base and J shed 0 bases, with 7 bases lying between them. For the CDR3, the DNA is TGTGCCAGCAGCTTAGGACTTATCTCCTACAATGAGCAGTTCTTC. Amino acids: CASSLGLISYNEQFF.

This chain links TRBV7-2 with TRBJ1-1; possibly TRBD1 for D (6 bases). CDR3 length: 15 residues. V shed 2 bases and J shed 0 bases, with 10 bases lying between them. Germline CDR1 and CDR2: SGHTA and FQGNSA. CDR3 residues: CASSLRTAMNTEAFF. The DNA for the CDR3 is TGTGCCAGCAGCTTAAGGACAGCCATGAACACTGAAGCTTTCTTT.

The rearrangement joins TRBV7-9 to TRBJ1-2; D is undetermined. The V and J ends lost 4 bases and 7 bases respectively, with 22 bases between them. Germline lookup yields CDR1 SEHNR and CDR2 FQNEAQ (reference sequence). The CDR3 covers 16 residues. CDR3 nucleotide sequence: TGTGCCAGCAGCTCGAACCGAGATATTCGGGCGGGTGGCTACACCTTC. This codes for CASSSNRDIRAGGYTF.

CDR3: CASSSGLAGASLPDTQYF. The CDR3 DNA sequence: TGCGCCAGCAGCTCCGGACTAGCGGGGGCCTCTCTCCCAGATACGCAGTATTTT. The V and J genes are TRBV5-1 and TRBJ2-3; TRBD2 agrees at 13 bases. V lost 3 bases and J lost 4; bases outside the gene matches: 11. The CDR3 runs to 18 residues. The germline CDR1 and CDR2 sequences are SGHRS and YFSETQ.